Presented here are 24 T cell receptor beta chains from one specimen sequenced in a study of blood T cell repertoires in COVID-19. Assay used: immunoSEQ multiplex PCR; TCRdb lists only in-frame clones, some missing. There are about 110,000 clones in the sample; around 80% occur only once, and about 16% lies in the top ten. The sequenced sample was peripheral blood. These receptors came from a woman aged 80 or older with acute or convalescent COVID-19.

The genes are TRBV19 and TRBJ2-3, with 9 bases that match TRBD2. The CDR3 consists of 13 residues. Germline loops: CDR1 LNHDA, CDR2 SQIVND (reference sequence). Germline trimming cut 5 bases from V and 9 bases from J; bases unmatched to any gene: 6. The CDR3 bases are TGTGCCAGTAGTCCCTTGGCGGGAGGGACGCAGTATTTT. It encodes CASSPLAGGTQYF.

The chain combines TRBV6-5 with TRBJ1-6; D gene uncertain. The CDR3 runs 15 residues. V lost 2 bases to trimming and J lost 5 bases, with 10 bases between them. CDR1 and CDR2 from the germline V gene are MNHEY and SVGAGI. CDR3 coding DNA: TGTGCCAGCAGTTACGGGCAGTCTAATAATTCACCCCTCCACTTT. Amino acid sequence: CASSYGQSNNSPLHF.

J is TRBJ1-2 and V is TRBV7-8; 10 bases map to TRBD1. The CDR3 runs 15 residues. Germline trimming cut 2 bases from V and 6 bases from J; bases unmatched to any gene: 6. Germline assignment: CDR1 SGHVS and CDR2 FQNEAQ. In DNA form, the CDR3 reads TGTGCCAGCAGCTTATCCGGGACAGGGGCACATGGCTACACCTTC. As protein: CASSLSGTGAHGYTF.

The chain employs TRBV7-9 and TRBJ2-3, with D perhaps matching TRBD1 (6 bases). Trimming pared 5 bases from V and 5 bases from J, leaving 14 bases between. The CDR3 extends over 14 amino acids. The germline V gene encodes CDR1 SEHNR and CDR2 FQNEAQ (reference sequence). The CDR3 sequence: CASSPDRNRDTQYF. CDR3 nucleotide sequence: TGTGCCAGCAGCCCTGACAGGAACAGAGATACGCAGTATTTT.

The chain joins TRBV11-2 to TRBJ2-1; 12 bases match TRBD2. This CDR3 comprises 17 residues. V dropped 4 bases and J dropped 6; count of bases not matched to a gene: 10. Germline CDR1 reads SGHAT; CDR2 reads FQNNGV. The CDR3 nucleotides are TGTGCCAGCAGCTCCAGCGGACTAGCGGGAAGTGTCAATGAGCAGTTCTTC. This codes for CASSSSGLAGSVNEQFF. Looking up the rest from reference TRBV11-2 and TRBJ2-1 gives the full variable domain: EAGVAQSPRYKIIEKRQSVAFWCNPISGHATLYWYQQILGQGPKLLIQFQNNGVVDDSQLPKDRFSAERLKGVDSTLKIQPAKLEDSAVYLCASSSSGLAGSVNEQFFGPGTRLTVL.

This rearrangement joins TRBV5-1 to TRBJ2-7; 7 bases are a match to TRBD2. The length of the CDR3 is 13 residues. Losses at the gene ends were 3 bases for V and 6 bases for J; bases not matched to a gene: 6. Germline V gene sequence: CDR1 SGHRS, CDR2 YFSETQ. The CDR3 sequence is CASSSASGFEQYF. CDR3 nucleotides: TGCGCCAGCAGCTCGGCTAGCGGCTTCGAGCAGTACTTC.

This CDR3 reads CASSQGTSGKETQYF. The CDR3 nucleotides read TGTGCCAGCAGCCAAGGGACTAGCGGGAAAGAGACCCAGTACTTC. The rearrangement joins TRBV11-2 to TRBJ2-5; 13 bases fit TRBD2. V lost 5 bases to trimming and J lost 3 bases; unmatched junction nucleotides: 3. Looked up from germline, CDR1 is SGHAT and CDR2 is FQNNGV. The CDR3 is made up of 15 amino acids.

The chain uses TRBV29-1 and TRBJ1-3; tentative D call: TRBD1 (6 bases). The germline V gene encodes CDR1 SQVTM and CDR2 ANQGSEA. The CDR3 runs to 13 residues. Trimming stripped 7 bases from V and 6 bases from J, with 16 bases between. The CDR3 nucleotides are TGCAGCGCCGAAACGGGGGGCGCAAACACCATATATTTT. This sequence encodes CSAETGGANTIYF.

The rearrangement joins TRBV7-8 to TRBJ2-1, with D possibly being TRBD2 (5 bases). V lost 5 bases and J lost 0, with 17 bases in between. Germline V gene sequence: CDR1 SGHVS, CDR2 FQNEAQ. The CDR3 length is 17 residues. The CDR3 sequence: CASSPSPNSVSYNEQFF. CDR3 sequence (DNA): TGTGCCAGCAGCCCTAGCCCAAACAGCGTCTCCTACAATGAGCAGTTCTTC.

The chain carries TRBV18 and TRBJ2-5; D perhaps matches TRBD2 (6 bases). Germline V gene sequence: CDR1 KGHSH, CDR2 LQKENI. The germline V and J ends were trimmed by 0 bases and 10 bases, with 18 bases remaining between them. The CDR3 is 15 amino acids. The CDR3 region is CASSPPEGRGDDQYF. CDR3 nucleotides: TGTGCCAGCTCACCACCGGAGGGCCGAGGGGACGACCAGTACTTC.

The genes are TRBV24-1 and TRBJ1-1, with 12 bases aligning to TRBD1. Germline-derived CDR1 and CDR2 are KGHDR and SFDVKD. CDR3 size: 15 residues. V lost 5 bases, J lost 1 base, and 1 base stayed unmatched. For the CDR3, the DNA is TGTGCCACCAGTGCGGGACAGGGGGCGAACACTGAAGCTTTCTTT. As protein: CATSAGQGANTEAFF.

This sequence joins TRBV7-5 and TRBJ2-7; TRBD1, the table's D call, was not compared with the DNA. TRBV7-5 is flagged as a pseudogene. This CDR3 has 15 amino acids. The CDR3 loop reads CVRSFLQARSYEQYF. Written as DNA, the CDR3 is TGTGTCAGAAGCTTTCTACAGGCGCGCTCCTACGAGCAGTACTTC.

The sample holds a few counts of this clone. The chain joins TRBV29-1 to TRBJ1-5; TRBD1 agrees at 8 bases. The CDR3 sequence is 13 residues long. J lost 5 bases, V lost 6 bases, and 6 bases had no gene match. CDR1 and CDR2 from the germline V gene are SQVTM and ANQGSEA. The CDR3 nucleotides are TGCAGCGTCGTAACGACAGGGGATCAGCCCCAGCATTTT. Its protein is CSVVTTGDQPQHF. The entire variable domain, with the rest obtained from reference TRBV29-1 and TRBJ1-5, is as follows: SAVISQKPSRDICQRGTSLTIQCQVDSQVTMMFWYRQQPGQSLTLIATANQGSEATYESGFVIDKFPISRPNLTFSTLTVSNMSPEDSSIYLCSVVTTGDQPQHFGDGTRLSIL.

V gene TRBV3-1 (or the pseudogene TRBV3-2) combines with J gene TRBJ2-5; no clear D gene. V was clipped by 1 base and J by 2 bases, with 17 bases between them. The CDR3 loop spans 17 amino acids. CDR1 is LGHDT and CDR2 is YNNKEL in the germline V gene (reference sequence). The CDR3 nucleotides read TGTGCCAGCAGCCAAGGAGTGGTGCCCTCTCTGCAAGAGACCCAGTACTTC. Protein: CASSQGVVPSLQETQYF.

The chain is built from TRBV5-1 and TRBJ2-2, with TRBD2 identical over 10 bases. The CDR3 contains 15 residues. Germline lookup yields CDR1 SGHRS and CDR2 YFSETQ. The V and J ends lost 4 bases and 6 bases, in that order; junction bases with no gene match: 6. The CDR3 sequence: CASSTGTSDPGELFF. In DNA form, the CDR3 reads TGCGCCAGCAGCACCGGGACTAGCGATCCCGGGGAGCTGTTTTTT.

V is TRBV5-1 and J is TRBJ2-1; the match to TRBD1 covers 8 bases. CDR3 length: 14 residues. The germline gives CDR1 SGHRS, CDR2 YFSETQ. Trimming cost V 4 bases and J 9 bases; bases outside gene matches: 9. The CDR3 reads CASSRGTGLAEQFF. DNA for the CDR3: TGCGCCAGCAGCCGAGGGACAGGACTCGCTGAGCAGTTCTTC.

J is TRBJ2-5 and V is TRBV2; 10 bases fit TRBD2. This CDR3 spans 15 amino acids. Germline assignment: CDR1 SNHLY and CDR2 FYNNEI. The V and J ends lost 7 bases and 4 bases, in that order; junction bases with no gene match: 9. The chain's CDR3 is CASIQGLAGVETQYF. In DNA form, the CDR3 reads TGTGCCAGCATCCAAGGGCTAGCGGGAGTAGAGACCCAGTACTTC.

The V and J genes are TRBV5-1 and TRBJ2-7, with D perhaps matching TRBD2 (6 bases). The CDR3 is 12 amino acids. Germline-derived CDR1 and CDR2 are SGHRS and YFSETQ. Trimming shortened V by 4 bases and J by 7 bases, and 12 bases separated the two germline ends. CDR3 amino acids: CASSPGTREQYF. CDR3 bases: TGCGCCAGCAGCCCGGGGACTCGGGAGCAGTACTTC.

The J gene is TRBJ2-5, the V gene TRBV19; 9 nucleotides agree with TRBD1. Germline loops: CDR1 LNHDA, CDR2 SQIVND (reference sequence). The CDR3 totals 12 residues. V shed 7 bases and J 5 bases; nucleotides not matched to a gene: 2. The DNA of the CDR3 is TGTGCCAGTATTGGACAGGGGGAGACCCAGTACTTC. The encoded protein is CASIGQGETQYF.

The rearrangement joins TRBV2 to TRBJ2-1, with D perhaps matching TRBD2 (6 bases). Trimming removed 6 bases from V and 6 bases from J, with 18 bases in between. The CDR3 is 15 amino acids. Germline lookup yields CDR1 SNHLY and CDR2 FYNNEI. The CDR3 nucleotides read TGTGCCAGCAGCAAGACTAGTCGGGTAGGCAATGAGCAGTTCTTC. Its translation is CASSKTSRVGNEQFF.

The chain uses TRBV7-2 and TRBJ2-5, with D possibly being TRBD2 (6 bases). The CDR3 has 14 residues. Germline loops: CDR1 SGHTA, CDR2 FQGNSA. The V end lost 3 bases, the J end lost 1 base, and 9 bases lay between the germline ends. The chain's CDR3 is CASSFGGSQETQYF. In nucleotides, the CDR3 is TGTGCCAGCAGCTTCGGGGGAAGCCAAGAGACCCAGTACTTC.

This clone was seen only once. The chain has TRBV29-1 and TRBJ2-1; D gene unclear. CDR1 and CDR2 (germline): SQVTM, ANQGSEA. This CDR3 has 10 residues. The V end was cut by 6 bases, the J end by 3 bases, with 3 bases between. The CDR3 bases are TGCAGCGTCGTCTACAATGAGCAGTTCTTC. The encoded protein is CSVVYNEQFF.

The rearrangement joins TRBV4-1 to TRBJ2-7; TRBD1 might be the D (5 bases). The CDR3 spans 14 residues. CDR1 and CDR2 from the germline V gene are MGHRA and YSYEKL. V lost 0 bases and J 5 bases, leaving 11 bases between the germline ends. The CDR3 protein is CASSQEVSRDEQYV. The CDR3 nucleotides are TGCGCCAGCAGCCAAGAGGTGTCCAGGGACGAGCAGTACGTC.

This chain connects TRBV11-2 to TRBJ2-5; D gene unclear. The CDR3 runs 11 residues. Germline V gene sequence: CDR1 SGHAT, CDR2 FQNNGV. V shed 5 bases and J shed 6 bases, with 7 bases lying between them. In DNA, the CDR3 is TGTGCCAGCAGCATTAGTCAGACCCAGTACTTC. Protein product: CASSISQTQYF. Together with reference TRBV11-2 and TRBJ2-5, the CDR3 gives the full variable domain: EAGVAQSPRYKIIEKRQSVAFWCNPISGHATLYWYQQILGQGPKLLIQFQNNGVVDDSQLPKDRFSAERLKGVDSTLKIQPAKLEDSAVYLCASSISQTQYFGPGTRLLVL.